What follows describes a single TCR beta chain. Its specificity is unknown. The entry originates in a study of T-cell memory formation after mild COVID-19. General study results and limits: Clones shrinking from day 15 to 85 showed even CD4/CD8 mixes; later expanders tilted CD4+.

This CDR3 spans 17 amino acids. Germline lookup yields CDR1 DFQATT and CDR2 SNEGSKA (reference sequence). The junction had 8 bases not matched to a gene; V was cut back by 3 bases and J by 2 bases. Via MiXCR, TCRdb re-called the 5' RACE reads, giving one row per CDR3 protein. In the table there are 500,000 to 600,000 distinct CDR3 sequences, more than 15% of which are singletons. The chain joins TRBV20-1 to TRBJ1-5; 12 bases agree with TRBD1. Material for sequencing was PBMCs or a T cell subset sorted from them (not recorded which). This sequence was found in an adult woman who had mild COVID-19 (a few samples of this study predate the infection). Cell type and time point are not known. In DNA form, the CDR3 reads TGCAGTGCTAGCGCCCAGGGACAGGGGGCTGGCAATCAGCCCCAGCATTTT. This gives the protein CSASAQGQGAGNQPQHF.